This T cell receptor (beta chain) was identified during a study of blood T cell repertoires in COVID-19. The overall study: COVID-19 samples collected from the United States, Italy and Spain covered acute and convalescent phases. Sources were T cells, B-cell-depleted T cells, or PBMCs; the material itself was cDNA or gDNA.

Per the germline V gene, CDR1 is SGHDT and CDR2 is YYEEEE. The CDR3 is 15 amino acids. Trimming removed 1 base from V and 2 bases from J, with 13 bases in between. Per the original methods: Amplification from reference gene primers served as the basis for estimated nucleated cell counts. This table comes from immunoSEQ multiplex PCR, and its TCRdb copy is limited to in-frame clones, with some not included. The V and J calls and clone size were taken over from that table, and D and trimming were inferred from the DNA. The sample contains some 74,000 clones, around 80% of which appear only once. The clonotype originates from a human donor in a cohort sampled during active COVID-19. The V and J genes are TRBV5-6 and TRBJ2-7, with a possible D match to TRBD2 (6 bases). What was sequenced was peripheral blood. DNA for the CDR3: TGTGCCAGCAGCTTGCTTCTGGAGGGGCCCTACGAGCAGTACTTC. Amino acid sequence: CASSLLLEGPYEQYF.